What follows are 30 T cell receptor beta chains derived from one specimen sequenced in a study of cytomegalovirus exposure and HLA in healthy donors. The PCR had 60 Vbeta and 13 Jbeta primers. Profiled with immunoSEQ multiplex PCR; TCRdb holds only in-frame clones, not every one. The top ten clones hold about 2% of a sample with about 170,000 clones, 79% of them seen once. The sequenced sample was PBMCs. The receptors derive from a woman aged 45-60 years in good health and CMV-seronegative.

The chain recombines TRBV7-6 with TRBJ2-3, with TRBD2 identical over 8 bases. With V trimmed by 3 bases and J by 0 bases, 2 bases remained unmatched. The CDR3 has 15 amino acids. The germline gives CDR1 SGHVS, CDR2 FNYEAQ. CDR3 in amino acids: CASSFLAGSTDTQYF. DNA of the CDR3: TGTGCCAGCAGCTTTCTAGCGGGCAGCACAGATACGCAGTATTTT.

This chain uses TRBV19 with TRBJ1-1; no firm D call. The CDR3 spans 11 residues. V was pared by 4 bases and J by 7 bases, with 7 bases between. The germline V gene encodes CDR1 LNHDA and CDR2 SQIVND (reference sequence). The CDR3 DNA follows: TGTGCCAGTAGTACCACAGTTGAAGCTTTCTTT. This sequence encodes CASSTTVEAFF.

The chain carries TRBV14 and TRBJ2-7; D is possibly TRBD1 (6 bases). Trimming took 2 bases from V and 3 from J, leaving 17 bases between them. The CDR3 has 16 amino acids. Germline lookup yields CDR1 SGHDN and CDR2 FVKESK. CDR3 sequence reads: CASSQPPPDRFYEQYF. The CDR3 DNA is TGTGCCAGCAGCCAACCCCCCCCGGACAGATTCTACGAGCAGTACTTC. Based on the CDR3 plus reference TRBV14 and TRBJ2-7, the full variable domain is EAGVTQFPSHSVIEKGQTVTLRCDPISGHDNLYWYRRVMGKEIKFLLHFVKESKQDESGMPNNRFLAERTGGTYSTLKVQPAELEDSGVYFCASSQPPPDRFYEQYFGPGTRLTVT.

The chain has TRBV29-1 and TRBJ2-5; the D is unclear. The germline CDR1 and CDR2 sequences are SQVTM and ANQGSEA. V was shortened by 3 bases and J by 0 bases, with 8 bases between the two germline ends. CDR3 length: 13 amino acids. The chain's CDR3 is CSVDGEYQETQYF. CDR3 coding DNA: TGCAGCGTTGACGGAGAGTACCAAGAGACCCAGTACTTC. The full variable domain, completed using reference TRBV29-1 and TRBJ2-5, is SAVISQKPSRDICQRGTSLTIQCQVDSQVTMMFWYRQQPGQSLTLIATANQGSEATYESGFVIDKFPISRPNLTFSTLTVSNMSPEDSSIYLCSVDGEYQETQYFGPGTRLLVL.

The V gene is TRBV4-2, the J gene TRBJ2-1; 10 bases match TRBD2. This CDR3 has 16 residues. Trimming cost V 4 bases and J 3 bases; bases outside gene matches: 6. Germline V gene data show CDR1 as LGHNA and CDR2 as YNFKEQ. CDR3 residues: CASSRRLAGDYNEQFF. As DNA, the CDR3 is TGTGCCAGCAGCCGCCGCCTAGCGGGGGACTACAATGAGCAGTTCTTC.

This clone was detected only a few times. The rearrangement joins TRBV7-6 to TRBJ2-6; 7 bases fit TRBD1. Germline V CDR1 and CDR2: SGHVS, FNYEAQ. The CDR3 extends over 16 amino acids. Trimming at V came to 5 bases and at J to 2 bases, leaving 6 bases not matched to a gene. The CDR3 here is CASSRTGPTGANVLTF. DNA of the CDR3: TGTGCCAGCAGCAGGACAGGCCCCACTGGGGCCAACGTCCTGACTTTC.

This clone was recorded once. The rearrangement uses TRBV18 and TRBJ1-2; D may be TRBD1 (6 bases). The germline V gene has CDR1 KGHSH and CDR2 LQKENI. The CDR3 length is 15 residues. Trimming took off 2 bases at V and 3 bases at J, with 13 bases between the two ends. This CDR3 reads CASSPAQGIDYGYTF. The CDR3 bases are TGTGCCAGCTCACCAGCACAGGGCATCGACTATGGCTACACCTTC.

This clone was counted between two and nine times. J is TRBJ2-7 and V is TRBV7-9; D might be TRBD2 (6 bases). CDR1 and CDR2 (germline): SEHNR, FQNEAQ (reference sequence). The V gene lost 6 bases and the J gene lost 1 base, with 19 bases spanning the gap. There are 16 residues in the CDR3. The CDR3 loop reads CASSSRGDGKSYEQYF. The DNA for the CDR3 is TGTGCCAGCAGTTCACGCGGGGACGGGAAATCCTACGAGCAGTACTTC. Looking up the rest from reference TRBV7-9 and TRBJ2-7 gives the full variable domain: DTGVSQNPRHKITKRGQNVTFRCDPISEHNRLYWYRQTLGQGPEFLTYFQNEAQLEKSRLLSDRFSAERPKGSFSTLEIQRTEQGDSAMYLCASSSRGDGKSYEQYFGPGTRLTVT.

This CDR3 reads CASTSFGASGLLSYEQYF. CDR3 sequence (DNA): TGTGCCAGCACCTCCTTTGGGGCTAGCGGGCTCCTCTCCTACGAGCAGTACTTC. The V gene is TRBV28, the J gene TRBJ2-7; TRBD2 matches 8 bases. The CDR3 runs to 18 residues. J was trimmed by 0 bases and V by 7 bases; bases with no gene match: 17. CDR1 and CDR2 (germline): MDHEN, SYDVKM.

This clone was found a few times. The rearrangement joins TRBV4-3 to TRBJ2-7; 7 bases match TRBD1. Germline V gene sequence: CDR1 LGHNA, CDR2 YSLEER. Trimming at V came to 1 base and at J to 6 bases, leaving 6 bases not matched to a gene. CDR3 length: 14 amino acids. The CDR3 region is CASSQAQTGVEQYF. CDR3 DNA sequence: TGCGCCAGCAGCCAAGCCCAAACAGGGGTCGAGCAGTACTTC.

V gene TRBV7-2 combines with J gene TRBJ1-2, with TRBD1 matching 8 bases. J gave up 4 bases and V 5 bases, and 12 bases lay outside the gene matches. The CDR3 length is 16 residues. Germline-derived CDR1 and CDR2 are SGHTA and FQGNSA. The CDR3 loop reads CASSQRLDRGGYGYTF. CDR3 coding DNA: TGTGCCAGCAGCCAGCGTTTAGACAGGGGAGGCTATGGCTACACCTTC.

The chain carries TRBV29-1 and TRBJ2-5; no firm D call. CDR3 size: 12 residues. Germline-derived CDR1 and CDR2 are SQVTM and ANQGSEA. Between the trimmed V and J ends, which lost 3 bases and 2 bases, there was a span of 7 bases. The CDR3 sequence is CSVEFSQETQYF. The CDR3, as DNA: TGCAGCGTTGAGTTTAGTCAAGAGACCCAGTACTTC.

The chain joins TRBV7-2 to TRBJ2-1; 8 bases are a match to TRBD1. V was pared by 5 bases and J by 10 bases, with 7 bases of the junction left unmatched. Germline V gene lookup returns CDR1 SGHTA and CDR2 FQGNSA. The CDR3 length is 13 residues. The CDR3 region is CASSRDRSEEQFF. The CDR3 DNA reads TGTGCCAGCAGCCGGGACAGGTCTGAGGAGCAGTTCTTC.

V is TRBV6-5 and J is TRBJ2-2; 8 positions match TRBD1. Germline trimming cut 4 bases from V and 4 bases from J; bases unmatched to any gene: 5. This CDR3 region has 15 residues. Per the germline V gene, CDR1 is MNHEY and CDR2 is SVGAGI. The CDR3 DNA is TGTGCCAGCAGTTCAGGGGGCTATAGCACCGGGGAGCTGTTTTTT. The encoded protein is CASSSGGYSTGELFF.

V usage is TRBV15 and J usage is TRBJ2-7; TRBD2 matches at 8 bases. V gave up 0 bases and J gave up 3 bases; unmatched junction bases: 4. Germline assignment: CDR1 LNHNV and CDR2 YYDKDF (reference sequence). The CDR3 covers 15 residues. Here the CDR3 reads CATSRDRGGLYEQYF. DNA of the CDR3: TGTGCCACCAGCAGAGATCGGGGGGGGCTCTACGAGCAGTACTTC.

The chain links TRBV7-3 to TRBJ2-5; D perhaps matches TRBD2 (5 bases). The germline gives CDR1 SGHTA, CDR2 FQGTGA. The V end lost 5 bases, the J end lost 1 base, and 11 bases lay between the germline ends. CDR3 length equals 14 residues. The chain's CDR3 is CASSPEGGQETQYF. Written as DNA, the CDR3 is TGTGCCAGCAGCCCAGAGGGCGGCCAAGAGACCCAGTACTTC.

This clone was recorded once. This chain connects TRBV5-1 to TRBJ2-3, with D tentatively TRBD1 (5 bases). The CDR3 runs to 15 residues. The V end was cut by 0 bases, the J end by 6 bases, with 14 bases between. Germline values: CDR1 SGHRS, CDR2 YFSETQ. DNA of the CDR3: TGCGCCAGCAGCTTGGTGGCAGGGTACCAGGATACGCAGTATTTT. This translates into CASSLVAGYQDTQYF.

V and J are TRBV6-4 and TRBJ2-1, with TRBD2 identical over 10 bases. Germline trimming cut 2 bases from V and 9 bases from J; bases unmatched to any gene: 7. CDR1 is MRHNA, CDR2 SNTAGT, per germline. The CDR3 is 15 residues long. The CDR3 coding sequence is TGTGCCAGCAGTGACGGGGGACTAGCGCTAGGTGAGCAGTTCTTC. It yields the protein CASSDGGLALGEQFF.

The rearrangement joins TRBV28 to TRBJ1-2; D gene ambiguous. CDR3 length equals 13 residues. Germline V lookup: CDR1 MDHEN, CDR2 SYDVKM. Trimming cost V 6 bases and J 2 bases, with 10 bases left between them. The CDR3 here is CASRISGNYGYTF. DNA for the CDR3: TGTGCCAGCAGAATTAGCGGAAACTATGGCTACACCTTC.

The chain recombines TRBV7-9 with TRBJ2-2, with D possibly TRBD2 on 5 matching bases. The CDR3 contains 14 residues. The V and J ends lost 7 bases and 9 bases respectively, with 18 bases between them. From germline, CDR1 is SEHNR and CDR2 FQNEAQ (reference sequence). The CDR3 DNA follows: TGTGCCAGCATGAGCGTGAGCGGTACCTGGGAGCTGTTTTTT. It yields the protein CASMSVSGTWELFF.

The genes are TRBV5-1 and TRBJ1-1; no reliable D call. CDR1 and CDR2 (germline): SGHRS, YFSETQ. The CDR3 runs to 13 residues. Between the trimmed V and J ends, which lost 3 bases and 1 base, there was a span of 7 bases. The CDR3 DNA reads as TGCGCCAGCAGCTGGGAGGGGAACACTGAAGCTTTCTTT. Residues: CASSWEGNTEAFF.

V gene TRBV6-4 combines with J gene TRBJ1-5, with 7 nucleotides matching TRBD1. CDR1 and CDR2 from the germline V gene are MRHNA and SNTAGT. Losses at the gene ends were 6 bases for V and 2 bases for J; bases not matched to a gene: 7. The CDR3 runs 15 residues. CDR3 sequence: CASRQTGVGNQPQHF. The CDR3 DNA is TGTGCCAGCAGGCAAACAGGGGTGGGCAATCAGCCCCAGCATTTT.

The genes are TRBV7-9 and TRBJ1-4; 7 nucleotides match TRBD1. From germline, CDR1 is SEHNR and CDR2 FQNEAQ (reference sequence). With V trimmed by 0 bases and J by 6 bases, 13 bases remained unmatched. This CDR3 has 18 residues. The chain's CDR3 is CASSLARTGIDIDEKLFF. CDR3 in DNA: TGTGCCAGCAGCTTAGCGAGGACAGGAATAGACATTGATGAAAAACTGTTTTTT.

This chain joins TRBV5-1 and TRBJ2-7; 9 bases line up with TRBD1. CDR1 SGHRS and CDR2 YFSETQ come from the germline V gene. Trimming took 5 bases from V and 1 from J; bases not matched to a gene: 7. The CDR3 totals 15 residues. In nucleotides, the CDR3 is TGCGCCAGCAGACGAACGGGACAGGGTTCCTACGAGCAGTACTTC. Its translation: CASRRTGQGSYEQYF. The variable domain in full, completed from reference TRBV5-1 and TRBJ2-7, reads KAGVTQTPRYLIKTRGQQVTLSCSPISGHRSVSWYQQTPGQGLQFLFEYFSETQRNKGNFPGRFSGRQFSNSRSEMNVSTLELGDSALYLCASRRTGQGSYEQYFGPGTRLTVT.

The J gene is TRBJ2-2, the V gene TRBV28; 8 nucleotides align to TRBD2. J lost 1 base, V lost 6 bases, and 10 bases had no gene match. Germline V gene sequence: CDR1 MDHEN, CDR2 SYDVKM. The CDR3 length is 17 residues. The CDR3 protein is CASRPPGGGLNTGELFF. CDR3 nucleotides: TGTGCCAGCAGACCCCCGGGGGGGGGTCTGAACACCGGGGAGCTGTTTTTT.

The chain links TRBV28 to TRBJ2-1; tentative D call: TRBD2 (5 bases). V shed 2 bases and J shed 2 bases, with 7 bases lying between them. Germline assignment: CDR1 MDHEN and CDR2 SYDVKM. The CDR3 is 14 residues long. In nucleotides, the CDR3 is TGTGCCAGCAGTTTAGGGAGCGCCTACAATGAGCAGTTCTTC. Its protein is CASSLGSAYNEQFF.

The CDR3 coding sequence is TGTGCCAGCAGACCTCCGGGACAGCTCTATGGCTACACCTTC. Encoded protein: CASRPPGQLYGYTF. The chain links TRBV6-5 to TRBJ1-2; TRBD1 aligns across 7 bases. V lost 6 bases, J lost 4 bases, and 8 bases stayed unmatched. This CDR3 spans 14 amino acids. CDR1 and CDR2 (germline): MNHEY, SVGAGI.

The V gene is TRBV18, the J gene TRBJ2-2; 8 bases are a match to TRBD1. Germline V gives CDR1 KGHSH, CDR2 LQKENI. With V trimmed by 8 bases and J by 4 bases, 9 bases remained unmatched. This CDR3 is 15 amino acids long. CDR3 sequence: CASALGQAATGELFF. In nucleotides, the CDR3 is TGTGCCAGCGCCCTGGGACAGGCCGCCACCGGGGAGCTGTTTTTT. Full variable domain (outside the CDR3, taken from reference TRBV18 and TRBJ2-2): NAGVMQNPRHLVRRRGQEARLRCSPMKGHSHVYWYRQLPEEGLKFMVYLQKENIIDESGMPKERFSAEFPKEGPSILRIQQVVRGDSAAYFCASALGQAATGELFFGEGSRLTVL.

This rearrangement joins TRBV10-2 to TRBJ2-7; perhaps TRBD2 as D (7 bases). The CDR3 length is 15 residues. Per germline, CDR1 WSHSY and CDR2 SAAADI. The V end lost 6 bases, the J end lost 0 bases, and 15 bases lay between the germline ends. In DNA, the CDR3 is TGCGCCAGCAGCCAGACGGCGGGGGCCTCCTACGAGCAGTACTTC. The encoded protein is CASSQTAGASYEQYF.

This clone was picked up one time. V and J are TRBV11-3 and TRBJ2-1; 9 bases line up with TRBD1. This CDR3 comprises 15 residues. In germline, CDR1 is SGHNT, CDR2 YENEEA. The junction had 5 bases not matched to a gene; V was cut back by 2 bases and J by 6 bases. CDR3 sequence: CASSLYSTGGNEQFF. DNA of the CDR3: TGTGCCAGCAGCTTATATTCGACAGGGGGCAATGAGCAGTTCTTC.